A selection of T cell receptor beta chains follows, all from one sample in a study of control samples from healthy donors and cancer patients. Some clones are missing from TCRdb's copy, which holds only in-frame ones; the method was immunoSEQ multiplex PCR. Of tens of thousands of clones in the sample, about 88% are singletons; the top ten hold around 40%. The sample was PBMCs. The source of these receptors is a man aged 65 to 79 with lung cancer. The CDR3 runs from the conserved cysteine through the conserved F or W. A D gene is named only where the DNA matches it firmly. Clone sizes are given selectively: once, few, many, or a class where the clone is expanded.

D gene | clone size | J gene | V gene | CDR3 protein | CDR3 DNA
TRBD2 | - | TRBJ2-2 | TRBV3-1/TRBV3-2 | CASSQRGRENGELFF | TGTGCCAGCAGCCAGCGGGGGAGAGAGAACGGGGAGCTGTTTTTT
TRBD1 | - | TRBJ1-5 | TRBV4-1 | CASSQADRVGSQPQHF | TGCGCCAGCAGCCAGGCGGACAGGGTTGGCTCTCAACCCCAGCATTTT
- | - | TRBJ1-5 | TRBV10-2 | CASQGYSNQPQHF | TGCGCCAGCCAGGGGTATAGCAATCAGCCCCAGCATTTT
TRBD1 | - | TRBJ2-4 | TRBV30 | CAWSPGRGQNIQYF | TGTGCCTGGAGTCCGGGCAGGGGGCAGAACATTCAGTACTTC
TRBD1 | - | TRBJ1-5 | TRBV2 | CASREDRDQPQHF | TGTGCCAGCAGGGAGGACAGGGATCAGCCCCAGCATTTT
- | - | TRBJ2-7 | TRBV5-1 | CASSLGGSRVSYEQYF | TGCGCCAGCAGCTTGGGGGGGAGTAGGGTTTCCTACGAGCAGTACTTC
TRBD1 | - | TRBJ1-3 | TRBV9 | CASSEGQHSGNTIYF | TGTGCCAGCAGCGAGGGACAGCACTCTGGAAACACCATATATTTT
TRBD1 | - | TRBJ2-7 | TRBV7-9 | CASSSRTGSVEQYF | TGTGCCAGCAGCTCCAGGACAGGGTCGGTCGAGCAGTACTTC
- | - | TRBJ1-5 | TRBV19 | CASSMTGYNQPQHF | TGTGCCAGTAGTATGACAGGATACAATCAGCCCCAGCATTTT
- | - | TRBJ2-1 | TRBV21-1 | CASSIGQVHNEQFF | TGTGCCAGCAGCATTGGACAGGTACACAATGAGCAGTTCTTC
- | - | TRBJ1-5 | TRBV6-5 | CASKRGGSNQPQHF | TGTGCCAGCAAGAGGGGGGGTAGCAATCAGCCCCAGCATTTT
TRBD2 | - | TRBJ2-5 | TRBV19 | CASKGRGVQETQYF | TGTGCCAGTAAGGGGCGGGGGGTCCAAGAGACCCAGTACTTC
- | few | TRBJ2-1 | TRBV7-8 | CASSSMPGLYNEQFF | TGTGCCAGCAGCTCCATGCCTGGACTTTACAATGAGCAGTTCTTC
- | - | TRBJ1-6 | TRBV27 | CASSPYGQLHNSPLHF | TGTGCCAGCAGTCCCTACGGACAGTTACATAATTCACCCCTCCACTTT
- | - | TRBJ1-3 | TRBV19 | CASGYSGNTIYF | TGTGCCAGTGGATACTCTGGAAACACCATATATTTT
- | - | TRBJ1-1 | TRBV12-3/TRBV12-4 | CASSLRVRAFF | TGTGCCAGCAGTTTAAGGGTCAGGGCTTTCTTT
- | - | TRBJ1-3 | TRBV2 | CASSEALRRVSGNTIYF | TGTGCCAGCAGTGAAGCGCTTCGGAGGGTCTCTGGAAACACCATATATTTT
- | - | TRBJ1-1 | TRBV2 | CGYGGHSTEAFF | TGTGGCTACGGGGGGCATAGCACTGAAGCTTTCTTT
- | - | TRBJ1-6 | TRBV7-2 | CASSPLKVSPLHF | TGTGCCAGCAGCCCTCTAAAGGTGTCACCCCTCCACTTT
- | - | TRBJ1-5 | TRBV6-5 | CASSAGTLSNQPQHF | TGTGCCAGCAGCGCCGGGACACTTAGCAATCAGCCCCAGCATTTT
- | - | TRBJ1-5 | TRBV6-6 | CASSYGGEPQHF | TGTGCCAGCAGTTACGGCGGAGAGCCCCAGCATTTT
TRBD1 | - | TRBJ2-7 | TRBV9 | CASSAWDRAHEQYF | TGTGCCAGCTCGGCGTGGGACAGGGCCCACGAGCAGTACTTC
- | - | TRBJ2-1 | TRBV13 | CASSTGPINEQFF | TGTGCCAGCAGCACGGGACCTATAAATGAGCAGTTCTTC
- | - | TRBJ1-4 | TRBV19 | CASSIDSGNEKLFF | TGTGCCAGTAGTATAGATTCCGGGAATGAAAAACTGTTTTTT
TRBD1 | - | TRBJ1-3 | TRBV29-1 | CSVEVGSWTGDGNTIYF | TGCAGCGTTGAAGTGGGGTCCTGGACAGGGGATGGAAACACCATATATTTT
- | - | TRBJ2-3 | TRBV6-5 | CASSSSLDTQYF | -
- | - | TRBJ1-1 | TRBV10-3 | CAISDRAVNTEAFF | TGTGCCATCAGTGACAGGGCGGTGAACACTGAAGCTTTCTTT
- | - | TRBJ2-3 | TRBV21-1 | CASSRRDPNSYF | TGTGCCAGCAGCCGCCGGGACCCGAATTCGTATTTT
- | - | TRBJ2-6 | TRBV5-1 | CASSLTGSSGANVLTF | TGCGCCAGCAGTCTTACAGGTTCCTCTGGGGCCAACGTCCTGACTTTC